These 26 T cell receptor beta chains share one sample of origin, sequenced in a study of blood T cell repertoires in COVID-19. The data were produced by immunoSEQ multiplex PCR, yet TCRdb's version contains in-frame clones alone and is incomplete. The sample consists of around 150,000 clones, over 75% of them appearing once. Sequences were obtained from peripheral blood. These TCRs come from a man in his 70s with acute or convalescent COVID-19.

This rearrangement joins TRBV10-3 to TRBJ1-1, with D perhaps matching TRBD1 (6 bases). The ends were cut back, 4 bases at V and 5 bases at J, with 20 bases in the middle. CDR1 ENHRY and CDR2 SYGVKD come from the germline V gene. This CDR3 contains 16 residues. DNA of the CDR3: TGTGCCATCAGTGTACAGAAAGGGGGTCAAGGGACTGAAGCTTTCTTT. Its translation is CAISVQKGGQGTEAFF.

This chain links TRBV6-4 with TRBJ1-2; 7 nucleotides align to TRBD1. CDR1 is MRHNA and CDR2 is SNTAGT in the germline V gene. There are 12 residues in the CDR3. With V trimmed by 5 bases and J by 7 bases, 4 bases remained unmatched. The CDR3 DNA is TGTGCCAGCAGTAGACAGGGAGGTGGCTACACCTTC. This gives the protein CASSRQGGGYTF.

The rearrangement uses TRBV15 and TRBJ2-1; D remains unclear. V lost 5 bases and J 8 bases, leaving 7 bases between the germline ends. The CDR3 covers 11 residues. Germline CDR1 LNHNV, CDR2 YYDKDF (reference sequence). The DNA for the CDR3 is TGTGCCACCAGCCTGAGTCATGAGCAGTTCTTC. It specifies CATSLSHEQFF. Full variable domain (remainder filled in from reference TRBV15 and TRBJ2-1): DAMVIQNPRYQVTQFGKPVTLSCSQTLNHNVMYWYQQKSSQAPKLLFHYYDKDFNNEADTPDNFQSRRPNTSFCFLDIRSPGLGDTAMYLCATSLSHEQFFGPGTRLTVL.

The chain combines TRBV28 with TRBJ2-5, with D perhaps matching TRBD2 (6 bases). Germline CDR1 and CDR2: MDHEN and SYDVKM. Trimming took off 5 bases at V and 5 bases at J, with 9 bases between the two ends. The CDR3 sequence is 12 residues long. DNA for the CDR3: TGTGCCAGCAGTGGGGCGGGGGAGACCCAGTACTTC. This codes for CASSGAGETQYF.

This sequence joins TRBV5-4 and TRBJ2-7; 12 nucleotides line up with TRBD2. Germline V gives CDR1 SGHNT, CDR2 YYREEE (reference sequence). V was pared by 5 bases and J by 7 bases, with 10 bases of the junction left unmatched. CDR3 length equals 15 residues. This CDR3 reads CASRTTSGRPEEQYF. In nucleotides, the CDR3 is TGTGCCAGCAGGACTACTAGCGGGAGGCCCGAGGAGCAGTACTTC.

The V call is TRBV19, the J call TRBJ1-1; D remains ambiguous. The CDR3 is 11 amino acids. The V gene's germline CDR1 is LNHDA and CDR2 SQIVND (reference sequence). Written as DNA, the CDR3 is TGTGCTAGTGGGCAGGTCATTGAAGCTTTCTTT. It specifies CASGQVIEAFF.

The CDR3 spells CASSQGPSGDYEQYF. CDR3 sequence (DNA): TGCGCCAGCAGCCAAGGGCCTAGCGGGGACTACGAGCAGTACTTC. This chain connects TRBV4-3 to TRBJ2-7; TRBD2 matches 9 bases. The CDR3 totals 15 residues. Germline V gene data show CDR1 as LGHNA and CDR2 as YSLEER. V lost 1 base to trimming and J lost 3 bases; unmatched junction nucleotides: 4.

The rearrangement links TRBV6-5 to TRBJ2-7; 10 bases line up with TRBD2. This CDR3 has 15 amino acids. Germline CDR1 MNHEY, CDR2 SVGAGI. The V segment lost 6 bases and the J segment 0 bases; nucleotides outside the gene matches: 5. The CDR3: CASSSSGGLSYEQYF. CDR3 DNA: TGTGCCAGCAGCTCTAGCGGGGGCCTCTCCTACGAGCAGTACTTC.

There are a few counts of this clone. The chain combines TRBV7-9 with TRBJ2-7, with 8 bases lining up with TRBD1. From germline, CDR1 is SEHNR and CDR2 FQNEAQ (reference sequence). There are 14 residues in the CDR3. Losses at the gene ends were 4 bases for V and 3 bases for J; bases not matched to a gene: 5. The CDR3 sequence is CASSSPGQGYEQYF. Written as DNA, the CDR3 is TGTGCCAGCAGCTCCCCCGGACAGGGCTACGAGCAGTACTTC.

The chain recombines TRBV12-5 with TRBJ1-2, with D hard to call. Deletions cut 2 bases from V and 4 bases from J, with 11 bases between. The CDR3 is made up of 14 amino acids. Germline values: CDR1 LGHNT, CDR2 FRNRAP. The CDR3 reads CASGLSLFSYGYTF. The CDR3 nucleotides read TGTGCTAGTGGTTTGTCTTTATTTAGCTATGGCTACACCTTC.

CDR3 sequence reads: CASSTGTSNEQFF. The CDR3, as DNA: TGTGCCAGCTCAACCGGGACATCCAATGAGCAGTTCTTC. The chain joins TRBV18 to TRBJ2-1; D is possibly TRBD1 (6 bases). The CDR3 is 13 residues long. Trimming took off 5 bases at V and 6 bases at J, with 11 bases between the two ends. Looked up from germline, CDR1 is KGHSH and CDR2 is LQKENI.

The genes are TRBV4-2 and TRBJ2-3; D is uncertain. The CDR3 covers 13 residues. The germline V gene has CDR1 LGHNA and CDR2 YNFKEQ. V lost 0 bases and J 5 bases, leaving 6 bases between the germline ends. The CDR3 nucleotides read TGTGCCAGCAGCCAAGAGGCCGAAGATACGCAGTATTTT. Translating gives CASSQEAEDTQYF.

The J gene is TRBJ2-3, the V gene TRBV29-1; D uncertain. The CDR3 runs to 13 residues. Germline V lookup: CDR1 SQVTM, CDR2 ANQGSEA. V shed 4 bases and J shed 2 bases, with 10 bases lying between them. DNA for the CDR3: TGCAGCGTTGCGACTCTTTCCACAGATACGCAGTATTTT. It encodes CSVATLSTDTQYF.

V and J are TRBV10-2 and TRBJ1-1; 8 bases match TRBD1. The germline CDR1 and CDR2 sequences are WSHSY and SAAADI. The CDR3 spans 16 residues. With V trimmed by 8 bases and J by 0 bases, 11 bases remained unmatched. CDR3 residues: CASSDRGWSLNTEAFF. Written as DNA, the CDR3 is TGCGCCAGCTCCGACAGGGGTTGGTCCCTGAACACTGAAGCTTTCTTT.

With regard to this clone: Other DNA sequences in the sample encode the same CDR3. The chain is built from TRBV28 and TRBJ1-5; no clear D. Trimming took 3 bases from V and 3 from J, leaving 6 bases between them. This CDR3 region has 13 residues. Per the germline V gene, CDR1 is MDHEN and CDR2 is SYDVKM. The CDR3 spells CASSFSVNQPQHF. In nucleotides, the CDR3 is TGTGCCAGCAGTTTTAGCGTCAATCAGCCCCAGCATTTT.

The chain is built from TRBV29-1 and TRBJ1-5, with D unresolved. Trimming left V 4 bases short and J 6 bases short, with 7 bases between. This CDR3 region has 11 residues. Germline-derived CDR1 and CDR2 are SQVTM and ANQGSEA. The CDR3 loop is CSVVSSQPQHF. Here the CDR3 DNA reads TGCAGCGTTGTTTCGAGTCAGCCCCAGCATTTT.

V usage is TRBV6-5 and J usage is TRBJ1-1; TRBD1 aligns across 7 bases. This CDR3 has 14 amino acids. Germline CDR1 is MNHEY and CDR2 is SVGAGI. V was pared by 5 bases and J by 7 bases, with 10 bases of the junction left unmatched. DNA for the CDR3: TGTGCCAGCAGTCAGACAGGGCGTGGGGGTGAAGCTTTCTTT. As protein: CASSQTGRGGEAFF.

The gene calls are TRBV24-1 and TRBJ1-5; no clear D gene. The V gene's germline CDR1 is KGHDR and CDR2 SFDVKD. The CDR3 consists of 14 residues. Trimming pared 6 bases from V and 3 bases from J, leaving 11 bases between. In nucleotides, the CDR3 is TGTGCCACCAGTTCCGACATTGTCAATCAGCCCCAGCATTTT. Translation: CATSSDIVNQPQHF.

This chain joins TRBV14 and TRBJ2-3; weak D call: TRBD1 (5 bases). V lost 4 bases and J lost 1, with 9 bases in between. CDR1 is SGHDN and CDR2 is FVKESK in the germline V gene. The CDR3 totals 14 residues. In DNA form, the CDR3 reads TGTGCCAGCAGCCCCCTACAGGGCACAGATACGCAGTATTTT. Its translation: CASSPLQGTDTQYF.

The rearrangement uses TRBV12-5 and TRBJ1-4; a weak D match, TRBD1 (6 bases). Germline V CDR1 and CDR2: LGHNT, FRNRAP. The CDR3 sequence is 16 residues long. V gave up 3 bases and J gave up 7 bases, with 18 bases separating them. The CDR3 here is CASGLPSGGAGEKLFF. CDR3 nucleotides: TGTGCTAGTGGTTTACCATCCGGGGGGGCCGGTGAAAAACTGTTTTTT. Looking up the rest from reference TRBV12-5 and TRBJ1-4 gives the full variable domain: DARVTQTPRHKVTEMGQEVTMRCQPILGHNTVFWYRQTMMQGLELLAYFRNRAPLDDSGMPKDRFSAEMPDATLATLKIQPSEPRDSAVYFCASGLPSGGAGEKLFFGSGTQLSVL.

The J gene is TRBJ2-7, the V gene TRBV3-1 (or the pseudogene TRBV3-2); a weak D match, TRBD2 (6 bases). This CDR3 comprises 12 residues. V lost 4 bases and J lost 5, with 9 bases in between. The germline gives CDR1 LGHDT, CDR2 YNNKEL (reference sequence). The CDR3: CASSPGGDEQYF. DNA for the CDR3: TGTGCCAGCAGCCCAGGAGGGGACGAGCAGTACTTC.

The chain has TRBV2 and TRBJ1-4, with TRBD1 matching 9 bases. The CDR3 spans 16 residues. Trimming at V came to 6 bases and at J to 0 bases, leaving 5 bases not matched to a gene. The germline CDR1 and CDR2 sequences are SNHLY and FYNNEI. The CDR3 nucleotides are TGTGCCAGCAGACCGGGACAGGGTGCAACTAATGAAAAACTGTTTTTT. Translating it yields CASRPGQGATNEKLFF.

The J gene is TRBJ2-2, the V gene TRBV7-6, with 11 nucleotides matching TRBD2. There are 16 residues in the CDR3. With 8 bases clipped from V and 5 bases from J, the junction kept 10 bases outside the gene matches. Germline V gives CDR1 SGHVS, CDR2 FNYEAQ. The CDR3 region has the DNA TGTGCCAGCTCTAGTAGCGGGGGGGCGGGGACCGGGGAGCTGTTTTTT. Translation gives CASSSSGGAGTGELFF.

The J gene is TRBJ2-5, the V gene TRBV15; D not certain. Trimming removed 1 base at V and 5 bases at J, with 11 bases between. The CDR3 has 14 amino acids. The V gene's germline CDR1 is LNHNV and CDR2 YYDKDF (reference sequence). In nucleotides, the CDR3 is TGTGCCACCAGCAGAGCGGGTCTCTCGGAGACCCAGTACTTC. This encodes CATSRAGLSETQYF. Drawing the rest from reference TRBV15 and TRBJ2-5, the complete variable domain is DAMVIQNPRYQVTQFGKPVTLSCSQTLNHNVMYWYQQKSSQAPKLLFHYYDKDFNNEADTPDNFQSRRPNTSFCFLDIRSPGLGDTAMYLCATSRAGLSETQYFGPGTRLLVL.

The chain is built from TRBV6-6 and TRBJ1-5; 12 nucleotides agree with TRBD1. V lost 5 bases to trimming and J lost 4 bases; unmatched junction nucleotides: 6. The CDR3 spans 16 residues. The germline V gene encodes CDR1 MNHNY and CDR2 SVGAGI (reference sequence). CDR3 residues: CASSPRDRGPNQPQHF. The CDR3 nucleotides read TGTGCCAGCAGTCCCCGGGACAGGGGGCCGAATCAGCCCCAGCATTTT.

DNA for the CDR3: TGTGCCAGCAGCTTAGGGCAGGTCTACGAGCAGTACTTC. Its translation: CASSLGQVYEQYF. The chain has TRBV7-9 and TRBJ2-7; D is uncertain. Trimming took 1 base from V and 3 from J, leaving 7 bases between them. The CDR3 loop spans 13 amino acids. In germline, CDR1 is SEHNR, CDR2 FQNEAQ (reference sequence).